The 20 T cell receptor beta chains in this list originate from one sample, sequenced in a study of cytomegalovirus exposure and HLA in healthy donors. The PCR was carried out with 60 Vbeta primers and 13 Jbeta primers. Produced via immunoSEQ multiplex PCR; TCRdb's table is partial and in-frame only. The repertoire includes approximately 190,000 clones, around 90% of them detected once, and around 0.99% sits in the top ten. Sequenced input: PBMCs. The receptors come from a boy aged 2-15 years in good health and CMV-seronegative.

The gene calls are TRBV27 and TRBJ2-5, with 12 bases fitting TRBD1. V shed 0 bases, J shed 4 bases, and the junction held 9 bases outside the gene matches. There are 18 residues in the CDR3. Germline CDR1 MNHEY, CDR2 SMNVEV (reference sequence). This CDR3 reads CASSLSIGTGGFIETQYF. The CDR3 nucleotides read TGTGCCAGCAGTTTATCGATAGGGACAGGGGGCTTCATAGAGACCCAGTACTTC.

This chain connects TRBV9 to TRBJ2-3; 8 positions match TRBD2. The CDR3 runs 16 residues. From germline, CDR1 is SGDLS and CDR2 YYNGEE. Trimming removed 0 bases from V and 1 base from J; junction bases left unmatched: 4. The CDR3 DNA follows: TGTGCCAGCAGCGTAGTTGGGACTAGGGGCACAGATACGCAGTATTTT. This sequence encodes CASSVVGTRGTDTQYF. The entire variable domain, with the rest obtained from reference TRBV9 and TRBJ2-3, is as follows: DSGVTQTPKHLITATGQRVTLRCSPRSGDLSVYWYQQSLDQGLQFLIQYYNGEERAKGNILERFSAQQFPDLHSELNLSSLELGDSALYFCASSVVGTRGTDTQYFGPGTRLTVL.

V is TRBV9 and J is TRBJ1-6; TRBD1 is a possible D gene (6 bases). The CDR3 spans 14 residues. The germline V and J ends were trimmed by 2 bases and 6 bases, with 9 bases remaining between them. Germline V CDR1 and CDR2: SGDLS, YYNGEE. For the CDR3, the DNA is TGTGCCAGCAGCGTGCTGGACAGTAATTCACCCCTCCACTTT. Protein product: CASSVLDSNSPLHF.

The chain is built from TRBV7-3 and TRBJ1-1, with D unclear. The V gene lost 4 bases and the J gene lost 4 bases, with 10 bases spanning the gap. Germline CDR1 reads SGHTA; CDR2 reads FQGTGA. CDR3 length: 13 amino acids. The CDR3: CASSSTQRTEAFF. The CDR3 coding sequence is TGTGCCAGCAGCTCCACGCAGCGCACTGAAGCTTTCTTT.

The rearrangement links TRBV5-1 to TRBJ2-7, with 9 positions matching TRBD1. V lost 5 bases, J lost 1 base, and 4 bases stayed unmatched. This CDR3 is 14 amino acids long. Germline lookup yields CDR1 SGHRS and CDR2 YFSETQ. CDR3: CASRGTGTSYEQYF. The CDR3 DNA follows: TGCGCCAGCAGAGGGACAGGGACTTCCTACGAGCAGTACTTC.

This clone was seen only once. J is TRBJ2-7 and V is TRBV7-6; D uncertain. Per the germline V gene, CDR1 is SGHVS and CDR2 is FNYEAQ. Trimming took off 5 bases at V and 0 bases at J, with 8 bases between the two ends. This CDR3 has 13 amino acids. The CDR3 DNA follows: TGTGCCAGCAGCCACCCAGGCTCCTACGAGCAGTACTTC. Its translation is CASSHPGSYEQYF.

The CDR3 spells CASASTGDLRTTEAFF. The DNA of the CDR3 is TGCGCCAGCGCGTCGACAGGGGACTTGAGGACAACTGAAGCTTTCTTT. V is TRBV5-1 and J is TRBJ1-1, with 8 bases identical to TRBD1. Germline V lookup: CDR1 SGHRS, CDR2 YFSETQ. The CDR3 sequence is 16 residues long. V shed 7 bases, J shed 5 bases, and the junction held 16 bases outside the gene matches.

This chain links TRBV7-9 with TRBJ2-7; 7 bases are a match to TRBD1. The CDR3 totals 15 residues. The junction had 8 bases not matched to a gene; V was cut back by 0 bases and J by 6 bases. Looked up from germline, CDR1 is SEHNR and CDR2 is FQNEAQ (reference sequence). The CDR3, as DNA: TGTGCCAGCAGCTTAGCCTTCGGACAGGCGGCCGAGCAGTACTTC. Its protein is CASSLAFGQAAEQYF.

The genes are TRBV7-9 and TRBJ2-7; 10 bases line up with TRBD1. V was pared by 4 bases and J by 3 bases, with 9 bases of the junction left unmatched. Germline CDR1 SEHNR, CDR2 FQNEAQ (reference sequence). This CDR3 region has 16 residues. In nucleotides, the CDR3 is TGTGCCAGCAGCTCCCGAGGGACAGGGGTAAACTACGAGCAGTACTTC. Translation gives CASSSRGTGVNYEQYF.

The chain uses TRBV9 and TRBJ2-2; 7 bases are a match to TRBD2. This CDR3 region has 16 residues. The V gene end was trimmed by 0 bases and the J gene end by 2 bases; junction bases not matched to a gene: 4. Germline-derived CDR1 and CDR2 are SGDLS and YYNGEE. The CDR3 coding sequence is TGTGCCAGCAGCGTAGATCCAGCGGGAAACACCGGGGAGCTGTTTTTT. Translating gives CASSVDPAGNTGELFF.

V is TRBV28 and J is TRBJ1-4, with D perhaps matching TRBD1 (6 bases). Germline V lookup: CDR1 MDHEN, CDR2 SYDVKM. V gave up 2 bases and J gave up 4 bases, with 8 bases separating them. CDR3 length: 14 residues. The CDR3 DNA is TGTGCCAGCAGTTTAGACAGGCTTAATGAAAAACTGTTTTTT. Its protein is CASSLDRLNEKLFF.

The chain joins TRBV5-6 to TRBJ1-3; possible D gene TRBD1, 6 bases. The CDR3 loop spans 15 amino acids. Germline assignment: CDR1 SGHDT and CDR2 YYEEEE. The V and J ends lost 4 bases and 3 bases respectively, with 14 bases between them. The CDR3 here is CASSRAGADGNTIYF. The CDR3 coding sequence is TGTGCCAGCAGCCGGGCGGGGGCGGATGGAAACACCATATATTTT.

The chain links TRBV7-9 to TRBJ1-2; 8 bases match TRBD1. CDR3 length: 15 amino acids. CDR1 and CDR2 (germline): SEHNR, FQNEAQ (reference sequence). The ends lost 3 bases at V and 6 bases at J; junction bases unmatched: 9. The CDR3 sequence is CASSFPDGTGNGYTF. In nucleotides, the CDR3 is TGTGCCAGCAGCTTTCCTGATGGGACAGGCAATGGCTACACCTTC.

This clone was recorded a few times. The V call is TRBV5-1, the J call TRBJ2-7; 8 bases fit TRBD1. Trimming at V came to 4 bases and at J to 0 bases, leaving 9 bases not matched to a gene. Germline assignment: CDR1 SGHRS and CDR2 YFSETQ. This CDR3 has 16 amino acids. CDR3 loop: CASSPVGQASSYEQYF. In DNA, the CDR3 is TGCGCCAGCAGCCCAGTGGGACAGGCGAGCTCCTACGAGCAGTACTTC.

This rearrangement joins TRBV15 to TRBJ2-7; D possibly corresponds to TRBD1 (7 bases). The CDR3 is made up of 16 amino acids. V was pared by 1 base and J by 1 base, with 14 bases between. Germline CDR1 and CDR2: LNHNV and YYDKDF (reference sequence). Written as DNA, the CDR3 is TGTGCCACCAGCAGAGGTCTGACAGGGAGGTCCTACGAGCAGTACTTC. Translated: CATSRGLTGRSYEQYF.

The rearrangement links TRBV7-9 to TRBJ2-5; D perhaps matches TRBD1 (7 bases). The germline V gene encodes CDR1 SEHNR and CDR2 FQNEAQ (reference sequence). CDR3 length: 14 amino acids. V was clipped by 4 bases and J by 5 bases, with 14 bases between them. The CDR3: CASSSPPGGETQYF. CDR3 in DNA: TGTGCCAGCAGCTCGCCCCCAGGGGGGGAGACCCAGTACTTC.

V usage is TRBV2 and J usage is TRBJ1-3, with D tentatively TRBD1 (5 bases). CDR1 and CDR2 (germline): SNHLY, FYNNEI. The CDR3 is 13 amino acids. V was cut by 6 bases and J by 1 base, with 7 bases left in between. The CDR3 nucleotides read TGTGCCAGCAGGAGGACATCTGGAAACACCATATATTTT. Translated, it gives CASRRTSGNTIYF.

This rearrangement joins TRBV29-1 to TRBJ2-1, with a possible D match to TRBD2 (7 bases). The V gene's germline CDR1 is SQVTM and CDR2 ANQGSEA. CDR3 size: 16 residues. V lost 3 bases and J 4 bases, leaving 19 bases between the germline ends. CDR3 sequence: CSVDRRGQPPYNEQFF. The CDR3 nucleotides read TGCAGCGTTGATAGGCGGGGGCAACCGCCATACAATGAGCAGTTCTTC.

The chain carries TRBV19 and TRBJ2-2; D possibly corresponds to TRBD2 (7 bases). CDR3 length: 16 residues. In germline, CDR1 is LNHDA, CDR2 SQIVND (reference sequence). V was shortened by 7 bases and J by 3 bases, with 18 bases between the two germline ends. The CDR3 is CASTNRGGVDTGELFF. The CDR3 bases are TGTGCCAGTACCAATAGGGGGGGAGTAGACACCGGGGAGCTGTTTTTT.

This chain uses TRBV10-3 with TRBJ2-3, with D unclear. CDR1 is ENHRY, CDR2 SYGVKD, per germline. The V end lost 2 bases, the J end lost 3 bases, and 12 bases lay between the germline ends. The CDR3 has 15 amino acids. The CDR3 sequence is CAISEMPERTDTQYF. CDR3 nucleotide sequence: TGTGCCATCAGTGAGATGCCCGAGAGGACAGATACGCAGTATTTT.